This T cell receptor (beta chain) was obtained from a study of blood T cell repertoires in COVID-19. Sequencing was performed with immunoSEQ multiplex PCR; in TCRdb, only in-frame clones are kept and a portion is missing. The sample shows some 160,000 clones, around 80% of them seen only once. The sample comprised peripheral blood. The sequence derives from an older man with active or convalescent COVID-19.

The CDR3 region has the DNA TGTGCCAGCAGCCCCCGGGCAGGCGGGTACATGAACACTGAAGCTTTCTTT. The encoded protein is CASSPRAGGYMNTEAFF. This rearrangement joins TRBV14 to TRBJ1-1; D is unresolved. V lost 4 bases, J lost 0 bases, and 18 bases lay in between. The CDR3 has 17 amino acids. Per germline, CDR1 SGHDN and CDR2 FVKESK.